The 20 T cell receptor beta chains below were found in one sample sequenced in a study of blood T cell repertoires in COVID-19 (dated by TCRdb to the early 2020s). Receptor libraries were prepared by the immunoSEQ multiplex PCR assay. TCRdb provides this immuneACCESS table in a form limited to in-frame rearrangements. Some clones are lacking; in checked studies, under half of them reflect an unresolved V gene, and why the rest are absent is not known. The sample has about 130,000 clones on record, around 79% of them singletons. Around 5% of the sample is taken by the ten largest. Sequenced material: peripheral blood. The receptors were sampled from a woman between 70 and 85 years old with COVID-19, enrolled during active disease.

This rearrangement joins TRBV5-5 to TRBJ1-4; the D is unclear. CDR1 is SGHKS, CDR2 YYEKEE, per germline (reference sequence). The V end was cut by 3 bases, the J end by 0 bases, with 12 bases between. The CDR3 is 16 amino acids. The CDR3 sequence is CASSWAGLATNEKLFF. The CDR3 bases are TGTGCCAGCAGCTGGGCGGGCTTAGCAACTAATGAAAAACTGTTTTTT.

The chain is built from TRBV12-3 or TRBV12-4 and TRBJ1-2; TRBD1 agrees at 7 bases. J gave up 6 bases and V 6 bases, and 4 bases lay outside the gene matches. This CDR3 spans 12 amino acids. CDR3 sequence reads: CASRDRFHGYTF. The CDR3 bases are TGTGCCAGCAGGGACAGGTTCCATGGCTACACCTTC.

This chain joins TRBV18 and TRBJ2-7, with TRBD2 as a possible D gene (5 bases). The V end lost 3 bases, the J end lost 0 bases, and 12 bases lay between the germline ends. The germline CDR1 and CDR2 sequences are KGHSH and LQKENI. This CDR3 has 15 residues. The CDR3: CASSPGGRSSYEQYF. DNA of the CDR3: TGTGCCAGCTCACCCGGAGGAAGGAGCTCCTACGAGCAGTACTTC.

This chain connects TRBV28 to TRBJ1-6, with D maybe TRBD1 (5 bases). This CDR3 contains 14 residues. The germline V gene encodes CDR1 MDHEN and CDR2 SYDVKM. The V end lost 6 bases, the J end lost 0 bases, and 6 bases lay between the germline ends. CDR3 nucleotide sequence: TGTGCCAGCAGCAGGGTCTCCTATAATTCACCCCTCCACTTT. As protein: CASSRVSYNSPLHF.

The chain uses TRBV6-5 and TRBJ1-3, with a tentative D call TRBD1 (6 bases). CDR3 length equals 15 residues. V was clipped by 10 bases and J by 1 base, with 17 bases between them. From germline, CDR1 is MNHEY and CDR2 SVGAGI. The CDR3 nucleotides read TGTGCCACCACAGGGCCCCAGAGATCTGGAAACACCATATATTTT. This translates into CATTGPQRSGNTIYF.

This clone turned up a few times. J is TRBJ1-4 and V is TRBV2; 9 nucleotides match TRBD1. Germline trimming cut 4 bases from V and 10 bases from J; bases unmatched to any gene: 7. In germline, CDR1 is SNHLY, CDR2 FYNNEI. There are 14 residues in the CDR3. The CDR3 coding sequence is TGTGCCAGCAGTGCCACAGGGGGCGCAGGAAAACTGTTTTTT. Protein product: CASSATGGAGKLFF.

This rearrangement joins TRBV30 to TRBJ1-4, with unresolved D. CDR1 and CDR2 (germline): GTSNPN, SVGIG (reference sequence). Trimming took off 1 base at V and 4 bases at J, with 16 bases between the two ends. The CDR3 is made up of 16 amino acids. CDR3 protein: CAWSGVAGSSNEKLFF. CDR3 DNA sequence: TGTGCCTGGAGTGGGGTCGCGGGTAGCAGTAATGAAAAACTGTTTTTT.

This sequence joins TRBV7-8 and TRBJ1-1; D perhaps matches TRBD1 (5 bases). CDR1 SGHVS and CDR2 FQNEAQ come from the germline V gene. Trimming left V 1 base short and J 5 bases short, with 11 bases between. The CDR3 contains 14 residues. The CDR3 DNA sequence: TGTGCCAGCAGCTTAGGTAGCAGGGTTACTGAAGCTTTCTTT. Translation gives CASSLGSRVTEAFF.

Comment on this clone: One end of the junction is discordant with germline, which a read error may explain. The genes are TRBV7-7 and TRBJ2-3, with TRBD1 matching over 8 bases. Germline-derived CDR1 and CDR2 are SSHAT and FNYEAQ (reference sequence). This CDR3 contains 14 residues. CDR3 coding DNA: TGTGCTAGCAGCCGCCAGGGGGCCACAGATACGCAGTATTTT. It encodes CASSRQGATDTQYF.

The genes are TRBV19 and TRBJ1-1; TRBD1 matches 7 bases. This CDR3 contains 14 residues. Trimming removed 5 bases from V and 4 bases from J; junction bases left unmatched: 7. Per the germline V gene, CDR1 is LNHDA and CDR2 is SQIVND (reference sequence). Here the CDR3 reads CASSHANRGTEAFF. The CDR3 DNA reads TGTGCCAGTAGTCACGCCAACAGGGGCACTGAAGCTTTCTTT.

This clone was detected only a few times. The J gene is TRBJ2-1, the V gene TRBV7-2; D is unresolved. The germline V gene encodes CDR1 SGHTA and CDR2 FQGNSA. The length of the CDR3 is 15 residues. V was clipped by 6 bases and J by 6 bases, with 18 bases between them. CDR3 in DNA: TGTGCCAGCAGAATAAACTCCCACCGCATCAATGAGCAGTTCTTC. It yields the protein CASRINSHRINEQFF.

The chain uses TRBV3-1 (or the pseudogene TRBV3-2) and TRBJ1-2; TRBD1 agrees at 8 bases. J was trimmed by 5 bases and V by 6 bases; bases with no gene match: 11. The CDR3 extends over 15 amino acids. Germline V gives CDR1 LGHDT, CDR2 YNNKEL (reference sequence). The chain's CDR3 is CASSYQGASGYGYTF. Here the CDR3 DNA reads TGTGCCAGCAGTTATCAGGGGGCGTCGGGGTATGGCTACACCTTC.

This clone appeared a single time. The V call is TRBV30, the J call TRBJ1-2; D perhaps matches TRBD1 (5 bases). V lost 2 bases and J lost 2, with 12 bases in between. Looked up from germline, CDR1 is GTSNPN and CDR2 is SVGIG (reference sequence). This CDR3 spans 14 amino acids. The CDR3 region is CAWSPTAINYGYTF. The CDR3 nucleotides are TGTGCCTGGAGTCCGACAGCGATAAACTATGGCTACACCTTC.

This clone showed up just once. The chain carries TRBV6-6 and TRBJ2-1; 9 nucleotides line up with TRBD2. The V gene end was trimmed by 6 bases and the J gene end by 10 bases; junction bases not matched to a gene: 13. This CDR3 has 15 residues. Per germline, CDR1 MNHNY and CDR2 SVGAGI (reference sequence). CDR3: CASRAGGPRVGEQFF. The CDR3 coding sequence is TGTGCCAGCAGGGCGGGGGGGCCCAGGGTCGGCGAGCAGTTCTTC.

This chain links TRBV5-1 with TRBJ1-1; 11 positions agree with TRBD1. CDR1 is SGHRS, CDR2 YFSETQ, per germline. CDR3 length: 15 residues. The V segment lost 4 bases and the J segment 5 bases; nucleotides outside the gene matches: 7. The CDR3 is CASSLSGQGGTEAFF. The CDR3 DNA is TGCGCCAGCAGCCTATCGGGACAGGGGGGAACTGAAGCTTTCTTT.

The rearrangement uses TRBV27 and TRBJ1-6, with D perhaps TRBD1 (5 bases). The CDR3 has 12 amino acids. V dropped 6 bases and J dropped 8 bases, with 8 bases sitting between them. CDR1 MNHEY and CDR2 SMNVEV come from the germline V gene (reference sequence). The DNA of the CDR3 is TGTGCCAGCAGGTGGGGGGATTCACCCCTCCACTTT. This codes for CASRWGDSPLHF.

The J gene is TRBJ1-5, the V gene TRBV19, with a tentative D call TRBD1 (6 bases). V dropped 4 bases and J dropped 4 bases, with 8 bases sitting between them. Germline assignment: CDR1 LNHDA and CDR2 SQIVND (reference sequence). This CDR3 spans 13 amino acids. For the CDR3, the DNA is TGTGCCAGTAGTAGGGACAAAAATCAGCCCCAGCATTTT. Protein: CASSRDKNQPQHF.

The sample holds one count of this clone. The chain is built from TRBV28 and TRBJ1-2; D uncertain. This CDR3 has 15 residues. The germline gives CDR1 MDHEN, CDR2 SYDVKM. V lost 2 bases and J lost 3, with 13 bases in between. CDR3 coding DNA: TGTGCCAGCAGTTTAAGGCTAAACGGGGACTATGGCTACACCTTC. Protein product: CASSLRLNGDYGYTF.

This clone has a handful of counts. The rearrangement uses TRBV5-1 and TRBJ2-7; 8 nucleotides agree with TRBD2. The V gene's germline CDR1 is SGHRS and CDR2 YFSETQ. The J segment lost 2 bases and the V segment lost 3 bases, leaving 7 bases of the junction unmatched. CDR3 size: 15 residues. The CDR3 protein is CASSWAGTSPYEQYF. Here the CDR3 DNA reads TGCGCCAGCAGCTGGGCCGGGACTAGTCCCTACGAGCAGTACTTC.

The chain is built from TRBV6-6 and TRBJ1-2; D call uncertain. Between the trimmed V and J ends, which lost 7 bases and 2 bases, there was a span of 14 bases. Germline CDR1 and CDR2: MNHNY and SVGAGI (reference sequence). The CDR3 covers 14 residues. The CDR3 here is CASTDRTANYGYTF. As DNA, the CDR3 is TGTGCCAGCACAGACCGGACTGCCAACTATGGCTACACCTTC.